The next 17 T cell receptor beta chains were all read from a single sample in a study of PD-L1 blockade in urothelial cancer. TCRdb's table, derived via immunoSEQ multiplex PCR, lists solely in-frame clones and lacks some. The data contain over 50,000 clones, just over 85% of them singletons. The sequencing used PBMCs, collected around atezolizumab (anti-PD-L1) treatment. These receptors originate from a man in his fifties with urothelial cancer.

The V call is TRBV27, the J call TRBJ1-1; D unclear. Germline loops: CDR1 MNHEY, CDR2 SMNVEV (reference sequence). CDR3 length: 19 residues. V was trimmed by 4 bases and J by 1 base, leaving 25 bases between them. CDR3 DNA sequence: TGTGCCAGCAGTTCCTACTCTTTCGCCAGCGATGTGGGGAACACTGAAGCTTTCTTT. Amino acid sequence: CASSSYSFASDVGNTEAFF.

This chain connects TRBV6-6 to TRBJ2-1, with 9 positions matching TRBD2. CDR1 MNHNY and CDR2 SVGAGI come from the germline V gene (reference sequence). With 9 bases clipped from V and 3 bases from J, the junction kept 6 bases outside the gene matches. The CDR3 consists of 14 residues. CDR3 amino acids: CASSLAGNYNEQFF. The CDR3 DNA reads TGTGCCAGTTCACTAGCGGGTAACTACAATGAGCAGTTCTTC.

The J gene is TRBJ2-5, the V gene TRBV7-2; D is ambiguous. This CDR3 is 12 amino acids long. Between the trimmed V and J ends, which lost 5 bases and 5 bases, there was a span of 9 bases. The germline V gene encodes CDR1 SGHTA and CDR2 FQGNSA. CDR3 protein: CASSLTVETQYF. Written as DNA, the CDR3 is TGTGCCAGCAGCCTAACCGTGGAGACCCAGTACTTC.

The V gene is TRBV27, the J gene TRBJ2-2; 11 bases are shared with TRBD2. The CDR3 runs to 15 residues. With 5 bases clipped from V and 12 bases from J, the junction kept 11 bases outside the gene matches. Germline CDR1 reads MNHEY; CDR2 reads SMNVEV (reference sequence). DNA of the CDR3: TGTGCCAGCAGTACTCCGGGACTAGCGGCGGGGAAGCTGTTTTTT. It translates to CASSTPGLAAGKLFF.

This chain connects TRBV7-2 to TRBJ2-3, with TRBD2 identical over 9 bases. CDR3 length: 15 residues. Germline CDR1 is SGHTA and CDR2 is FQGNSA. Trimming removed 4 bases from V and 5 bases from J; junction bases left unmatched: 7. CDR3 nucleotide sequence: TGTGCCAGCAGCTCCGTAGCGGGAGTAAAAGATACGCAGTATTTT. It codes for CASSSVAGVKDTQYF.

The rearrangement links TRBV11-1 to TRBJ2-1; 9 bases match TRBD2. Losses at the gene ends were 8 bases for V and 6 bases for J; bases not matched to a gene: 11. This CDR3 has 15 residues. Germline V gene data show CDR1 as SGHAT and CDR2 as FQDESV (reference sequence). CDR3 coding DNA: TGTGCCAGCCGGCGGGGGGGAGGGCCTATCAATGAGCAGTTCTTC. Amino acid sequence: CASRRGGGPINEQFF.

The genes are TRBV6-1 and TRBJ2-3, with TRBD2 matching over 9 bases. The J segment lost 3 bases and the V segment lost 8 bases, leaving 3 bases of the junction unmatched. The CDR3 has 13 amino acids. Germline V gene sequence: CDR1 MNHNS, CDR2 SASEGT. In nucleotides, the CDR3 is TGTGCCAGCGCAGGACTAGCGACAGATACGCAGTATTTT. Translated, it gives CASAGLATDTQYF.

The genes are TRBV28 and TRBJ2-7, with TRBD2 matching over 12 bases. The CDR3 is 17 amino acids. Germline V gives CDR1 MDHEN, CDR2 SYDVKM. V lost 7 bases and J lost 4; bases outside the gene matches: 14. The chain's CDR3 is CASTESLAGGPRYEQYF. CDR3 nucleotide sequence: TGTGCCAGCACTGAATCCCTAGCGGGAGGGCCGAGGTACGAGCAGTACTTC.

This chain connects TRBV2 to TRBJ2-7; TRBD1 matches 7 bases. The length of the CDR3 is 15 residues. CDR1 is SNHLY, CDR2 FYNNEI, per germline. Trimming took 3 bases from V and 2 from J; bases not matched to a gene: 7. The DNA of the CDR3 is TGTGCCAGCAGTGAGTCCAGGACAGGAGCCTACGAGCAGTACTTC. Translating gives CASSESRTGAYEQYF.

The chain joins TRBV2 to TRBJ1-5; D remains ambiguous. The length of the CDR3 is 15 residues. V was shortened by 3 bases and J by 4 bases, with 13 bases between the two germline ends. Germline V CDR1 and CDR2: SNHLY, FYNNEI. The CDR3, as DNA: TGTGCCAGCAGTGACTTAGCGGGAGGGAATCAGCCCCAGCATTTT. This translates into CASSDLAGGNQPQHF. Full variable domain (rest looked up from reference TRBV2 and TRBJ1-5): EPEVTQTPSHQVTQMGQEVILRCVPISNHLYFYWYRQILGQKVEFLVSFYNNEISEKSEIFDDQFSVERPDGSNFTLKIRSTKLEDSAMYFCASSDLAGGNQPQHFGDGTRLSIL.

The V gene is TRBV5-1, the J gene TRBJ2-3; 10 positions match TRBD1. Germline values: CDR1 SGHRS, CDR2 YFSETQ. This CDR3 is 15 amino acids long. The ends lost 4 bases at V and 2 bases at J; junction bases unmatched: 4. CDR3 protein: CASSRQGAPTDTQYF. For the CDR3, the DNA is TGCGCCAGCAGCCGACAGGGGGCGCCCACAGATACGCAGTATTTT.

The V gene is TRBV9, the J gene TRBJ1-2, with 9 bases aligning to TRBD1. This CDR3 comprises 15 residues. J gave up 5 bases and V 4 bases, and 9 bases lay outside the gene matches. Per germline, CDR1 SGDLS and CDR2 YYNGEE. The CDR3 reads CASSSIRTGEYGYTF. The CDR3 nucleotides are TGTGCCAGCAGCTCGATCCGGACAGGGGAATATGGCTACACCTTC.

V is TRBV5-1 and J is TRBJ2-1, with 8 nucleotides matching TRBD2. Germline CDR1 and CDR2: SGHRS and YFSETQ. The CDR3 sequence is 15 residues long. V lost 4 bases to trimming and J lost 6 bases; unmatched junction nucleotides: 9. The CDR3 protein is CASSPGLAGGNEQFF. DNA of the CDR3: TGCGCCAGCAGCCCAGGACTAGCCGGGGGCAATGAGCAGTTCTTC.

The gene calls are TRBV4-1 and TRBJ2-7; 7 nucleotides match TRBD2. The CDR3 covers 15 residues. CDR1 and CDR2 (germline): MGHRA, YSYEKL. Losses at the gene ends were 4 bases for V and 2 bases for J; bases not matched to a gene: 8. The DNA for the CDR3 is TGCGCCAGCAGCCTCGGACTAGAGCTAGCCTACGAGCAGTACTTC. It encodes CASSLGLELAYEQYF.

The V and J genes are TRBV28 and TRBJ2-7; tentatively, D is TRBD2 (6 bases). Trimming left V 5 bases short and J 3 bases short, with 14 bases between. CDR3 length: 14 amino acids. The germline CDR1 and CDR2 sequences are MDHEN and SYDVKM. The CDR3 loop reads CASSPRGSGYEQYF. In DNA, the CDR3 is TGTGCCAGCAGTCCCCGTGGTAGCGGCTACGAGCAGTACTTC.

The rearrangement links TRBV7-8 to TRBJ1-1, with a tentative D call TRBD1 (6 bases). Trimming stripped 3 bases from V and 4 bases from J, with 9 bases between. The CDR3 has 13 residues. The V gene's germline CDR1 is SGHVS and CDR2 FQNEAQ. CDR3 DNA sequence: TGTGCCAGCAGCTTGAGGGGGAGCACTGAAGCTTTCTTT. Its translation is CASSLRGSTEAFF.

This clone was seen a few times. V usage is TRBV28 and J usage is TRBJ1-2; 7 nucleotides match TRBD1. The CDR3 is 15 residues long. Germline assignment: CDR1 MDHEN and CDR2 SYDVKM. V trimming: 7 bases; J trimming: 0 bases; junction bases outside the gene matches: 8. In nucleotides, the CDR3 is TGTGCCAGCACAGACAGGGAAAGAGCTAACTATGGCTACACCTTC. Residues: CASTDRERANYGYTF.